These 2 T cell receptor beta chains share one sample of origin, sequenced in a study of blood T cell repertoires in COVID-19. The table came from immunoSEQ multiplex PCR; TCRdb's copy has only in-frame clones and leaves some out. The data contain some 200,000 clones, roughly 85% of them singletons. Material: peripheral blood. These TCRs come from a woman in her sixties or seventies with acute or convalescent COVID-19.

This clone was picked up one time. The chain couples TRBV11-2 to TRBJ1-6; 8 positions agree with TRBD1. Per germline, CDR1 SGHAT and CDR2 FQNNGV. This CDR3 has 14 residues. J gave up 9 bases and V 5 bases, and 6 bases lay outside the gene matches. The CDR3 DNA reads TGTGCCAGCAGCGCCCGGACAGGGAGTTCACCCCTCCACTTT. This sequence encodes CASSARTGSSPLHF. The full variable domain, rest sourced from reference TRBV11-2 and TRBJ1-6, is EAGVAQSPRYKIIEKRQSVAFWCNPISGHATLYWYQQILGQGPKLLIQFQNNGVVDDSQLPKDRFSAERLKGVDSTLKIQPAKLEDSAVYLCASSARTGSSPLHFGNGTRLTVT.

In DNA form, the CDR3 reads TGTGCCAGCAGCTTTCGAGGACAGGGGGTTCACGAGCAGTACTTC. As protein: CASSFRGQGVHEQYF. The V and J genes are TRBV11-1 and TRBJ2-7; TRBD1 matches at 10 bases. After removal of 3 bases from V and 5 bases from J, the junction contained 7 bases not matched to a gene. Germline V gene lookup returns CDR1 SGHAT and CDR2 FQDESV (reference sequence). The CDR3 covers 15 residues. The full variable domain, in which reference TRBV11-1 and TRBJ2-7 provide the parts outside the CDR3, is EAEVAQSPRYKITEKSQAVAFWCDPISGHATLYWYRQILGQGPELLVQFQDESVVDDSQLPKDRFSAERLKGVDSTLKIQPAELGDSAMYLCASSFRGQGVHEQYFGPGTRLTVT.